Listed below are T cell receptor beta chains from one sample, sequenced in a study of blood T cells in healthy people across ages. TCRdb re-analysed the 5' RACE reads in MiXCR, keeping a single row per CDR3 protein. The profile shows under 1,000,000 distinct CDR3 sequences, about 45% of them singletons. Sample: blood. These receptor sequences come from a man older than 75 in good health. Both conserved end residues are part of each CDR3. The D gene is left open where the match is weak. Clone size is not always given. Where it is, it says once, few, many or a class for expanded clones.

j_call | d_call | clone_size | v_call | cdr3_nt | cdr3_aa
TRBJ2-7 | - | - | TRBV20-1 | TGCAGTGCTAGAGACAGGAGGGACACCTCCTACGAGCAGTACTTC | CSARDRRDTSYEQYF
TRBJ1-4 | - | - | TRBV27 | TGTGCCAGCAGGGGACACACTAATGAAAAACTGTTTTTT | CASRGHTNEKLFF
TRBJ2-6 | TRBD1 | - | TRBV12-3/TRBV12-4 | TGTGCCAGCAGTTTGAGGACAGGGGCGACTGGGGCCAACGTCCTGACTTTC | CASSLRTGATGANVLTF
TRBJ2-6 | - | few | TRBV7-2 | TGTGCCAGCACCGCAGCTACCGGGGCCAACGTCCTGACTTTC | CASTAATGANVLTF
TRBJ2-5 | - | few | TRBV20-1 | TGCAGTGATTCGAGTAACCAAGAGACCCAGTACTTC | CSDSSNQETQYF
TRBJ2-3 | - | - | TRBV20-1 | TGCAGTGCTAGATTGGCCTTTACAGATACGCAGTATTTT | CSARLAFTDTQYF
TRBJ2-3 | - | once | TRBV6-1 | TGTGCCAGCAGTGAAGGCCGGGGTCAGGGCACAGATACGCAGTATTTT | CASSEGRGQGTDTQYF
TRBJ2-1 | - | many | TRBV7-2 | TGTGCCAGCAGCTTTGGGGTGGGTAGCTCCTACAATGAGCAGTTCTTC | CASSFGVGSSYNEQFF
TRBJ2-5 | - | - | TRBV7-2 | TGTGCCAGCAACTTAAGTCAGACCCAGTACTTC | CASNLSQTQYF
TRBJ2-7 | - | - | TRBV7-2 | TGTGCCAGCAGCCAGCGAAGTGGGGGAAACCACGAGCAGTACTTC | CASSQRSGGNHEQYF
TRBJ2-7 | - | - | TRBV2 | TGTGCCAGCGGCCTAGACAAAGAGCAGTACTTC | CASGLDKEQYF